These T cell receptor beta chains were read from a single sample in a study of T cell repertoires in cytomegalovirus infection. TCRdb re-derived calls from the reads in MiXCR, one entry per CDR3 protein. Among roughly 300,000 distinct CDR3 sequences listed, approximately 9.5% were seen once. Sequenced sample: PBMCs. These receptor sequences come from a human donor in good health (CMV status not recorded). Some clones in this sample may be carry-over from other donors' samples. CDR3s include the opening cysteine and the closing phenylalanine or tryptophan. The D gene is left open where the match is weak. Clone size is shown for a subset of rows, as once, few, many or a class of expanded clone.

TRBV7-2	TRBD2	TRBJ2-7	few	TGTGCCAGCAGCCCACCGGGGGGTGGCGGGATACGGGGGCAGTACTTC	CASSPPGGGGIRGQYF
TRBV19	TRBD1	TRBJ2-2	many	TGTGCCAGTAGTCCCCTGGACAGGGTCACCGGGGAGCTGTTTTTT	CASSPLDRVTGELFF
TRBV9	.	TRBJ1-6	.	TGTGCCAGCAGCGTTGGGACGGTTAATTCACCCCTCCACTTT	CASSVGTVNSPLHF
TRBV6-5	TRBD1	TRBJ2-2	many	TGTGCCAGCAGTGCTTCGGGACAGGGGGCAAAGAGTGGGGAGCTGTTTTTT	CASSASGQGAKSGELFF
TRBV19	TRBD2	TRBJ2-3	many	TGTGCCAGTAGTATAGATCCTGGACTAGCGGGAGGAGGAGATACGCAGTATTTT	CASSIDPGLAGGGDTQYF
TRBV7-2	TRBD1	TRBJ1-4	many	TGTGCCAGCAGCTTAGCCTTGACAGGGGAGAATGGTGAAAAACTGTTTTTT	CASSLALTGENGEKLFF
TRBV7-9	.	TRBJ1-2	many	TGTGCCAGCAGCTTAGAGGGGAGAGCTAACTATGGCTACACCTTC	CASSLEGRANYGYTF
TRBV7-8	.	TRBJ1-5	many	TGTGCCAGCAGCTTAGCGGGGGAGTTCGATCAGCCCCAGCATTTT	CASSLAGEFDQPQHF
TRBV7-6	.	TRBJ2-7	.	TGTGCCAGCAGCTTAGTGAGGGAGTCTGTAGAGCAGTACTTC	CASSLVRESVEQYF
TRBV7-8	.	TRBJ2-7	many	TGTGCCACAAAAAGGGCCGGGCAAGCGGGCGAGCAGTACTTC	CATKRAGQAGEQYF
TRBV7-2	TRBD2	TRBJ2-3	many	TGTGCCAGCAGCCTAATGGTAGCGGGAGTCGCAGATACGCAGTATTTT	CASSLMVAGVADTQYF
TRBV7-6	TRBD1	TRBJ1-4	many	TGTGCCAGCAGCTTCTCAGGGGGCAGTGAAAAACTGTTTTTT	CASSFSGGSEKLFF
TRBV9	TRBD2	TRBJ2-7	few	TGTGCCAGCAGCGTAGACCCAACTAGCGGGATCCGGCACGAGCAGTACTTC	CASSVDPTSGIRHEQYF
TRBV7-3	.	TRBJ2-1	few	TGTGCCAGCAGCCGAAAAGGGGGGCGCAACAATGAGCAGTTCTTC	CASSRKGGRNNEQFF
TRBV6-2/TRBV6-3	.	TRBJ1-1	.	TGTGCCAGCAGCCGCCGGACAGCAAAATCCATGAACACTGAAGCTTTCTTT	CASSRRTAKSMNTEAFF
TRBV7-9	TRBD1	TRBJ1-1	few	TGTGCCAGCAGCTACGGACAGGTGAGGACTGAAGCTTTCTTT	CASSYGQVRTEAFF
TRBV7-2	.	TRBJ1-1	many	TGTGCCAGCAGCCTCAATCCGGGACTTCGGGGCACTGAAGCTTTCTTT	CASSLNPGLRGTEAFF
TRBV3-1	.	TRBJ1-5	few	TGTGCCAGCAGCCCGCACAGGGATCATCAGCCCCAGCATTTT	CASSPHRDHQPQHF
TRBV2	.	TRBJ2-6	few	TGTGCCAGCAGTGGGACAGCTGGGGCCAACGTCCTGACTTTC	CASSGTAGANVLTF
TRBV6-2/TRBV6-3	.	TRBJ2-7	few	TGTGCCAGCAGATCAGGGGAATCCTACGAGCAGTACTTC	CASRSGESYEQYF
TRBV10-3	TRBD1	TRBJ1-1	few	TGTGCCACGAAGTCCACAGGGGGCGAAGCTGAAGCTTTCTTT	CATKSTGGEAEAFF
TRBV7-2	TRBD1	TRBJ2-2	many	TGTGCCAGCAGCATGAGACAGGGGCTGGTCGGGGAGCTGTTTTTT	CASSMRQGLVGELFF
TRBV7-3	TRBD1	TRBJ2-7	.	TGTGCCAGCACGGGACTCCGGACAGGGAACTTC	CASTGLRTGNF
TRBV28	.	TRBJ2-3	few	TGTGCCAGCAGTTTCCTTACTAGTGTGGCAGATACGCAGTATTTT	CASSFLTSVADTQYF